A single sample gave rise to the 17 T cell receptor beta chains below, sequenced in a study of metastatic and nonmetastatic thyroid tumors. All patients were untreated before thyroid surgery. TCRdb re-processed the PCR reads through MiXCR. The table includes fewer than 25,000 clones, about 14% detected once. The sequenced material came from blood. The receptors here all came from a female donor with papillary thyroid cancer or a benign thyroid nodule (not recorded which). Some clones in this sample may be carry-over from other donors' samples.

A few counts support this clone. The CDR3 protein is CSVLAGGPPDTQYF. The CDR3 coding sequence is TGCAGCGTACTAGCGGGAGGGCCCCCAGATACGCAGTATTTT. The chain links TRBV29-1 to TRBJ2-3; TRBD2 aligns across 13 bases. V was clipped by 6 bases and J by 4 bases; unmatched bases: 4. The germline gives CDR1 SQVTM, CDR2 ANQGSEA. The CDR3 runs 14 residues.

There are many counts of this clone. J is TRBJ2-2 and V is TRBV25-1; no firm D call. Germline V lookup: CDR1 MGHDK, CDR2 SYGVNS. Trimming cost V 3 bases and J 4 bases, with 12 bases left between them. The CDR3 has 15 residues. The chain's CDR3 is CASSDPSRTTGELFF. For the CDR3, the DNA is TGTGCCAGCAGTGACCCCTCACGGACCACCGGGGAGCTGTTTTTT.

Many counts were recorded for this clone. The chain recombines TRBV20-1 with TRBJ1-5, with D possibly matching TRBD1 (6 bases). The V and J ends lost 3 bases and 1 base respectively, with 13 bases between them. In germline, CDR1 is DFQATT, CDR2 SNEGSKA (reference sequence). This CDR3 comprises 15 residues. The CDR3 DNA reads TGCAGTGCTAGCGACAGGCCAGGGAGCAATCAGCCCCAGCATTTT. Translated, it gives CSASDRPGSNQPQHF.

This clone was seen at least ten times. This chain uses TRBV6-1 with TRBJ2-7; D is uncertain. CDR1 and CDR2 from the germline V gene are MNHNS and SASEGT. The CDR3 extends over 13 amino acids. V was cut by 3 bases and J by 2 bases, with 8 bases left in between. The CDR3 protein is CASSDYLTYEQYF. The CDR3 DNA reads TGTGCCAGCAGTGACTACCTAACCTACGAGCAGTACTTC.

As for this clone: With a much larger clone just one base away, this may be a read error. This same CDR3 is encoded by further DNA sequences in the sample. The CDR3 region is CASSLGQGRGSNQPQHF. The DNA of the CDR3 is TGTGCCAGCAGTTTAGGGCAGGGAAGGGGCAGCAATCAGCCCCAGCACTTT. The V and J genes are TRBV28 and TRBJ1-5, with a weak D call TRBD1 (5 bases). Germline loops: CDR1 MDHEN, CDR2 SYDVKM. The CDR3 contains 17 residues.

In this sample, this clone turned up many times. The chain employs TRBV27 and TRBJ2-3; no definite D call. This CDR3 has 11 amino acids. Germline values: CDR1 MNHEY, CDR2 SMNVEV (reference sequence). Trimming took off 8 bases at V and 0 bases at J, with 3 bases between the two ends. The CDR3 is CASGSTDTQYF. CDR3 nucleotides: TGTGCCAGCGGTAGCACAGATACGCAGTATTTT.

This clone appeared many times. V and J are TRBV4-2 and TRBJ2-6; D is unclear. The CDR3 runs to 17 residues. Trimming pared 1 base from V and 0 bases from J, leaving 10 bases between. From germline, CDR1 is LGHNA and CDR2 YNFKEQ. The CDR3 loop reads CASSQADTSSGANVLTF. As DNA, the CDR3 is TGTGCCAGCAGCCAAGCTGACACCTCCTCTGGGGCCAACGTCCTGACTTTC.

This clone came up many times. The gene calls are TRBV29-1 and TRBJ1-3; D perhaps matches TRBD1 (6 bases). Germline CDR1 reads SQVTM; CDR2 reads ANQGSEA. This CDR3 is 14 amino acids long. The V and J ends lost 4 bases and 4 bases respectively, with 14 bases between them. Written as DNA, the CDR3 is TGCAGCGTTGTAGGTCAGGGGTACGGAAACACCATATATTTT. It codes for CSVVGQGYGNTIYF. The variable domain in full, completed from reference TRBV29-1 and TRBJ1-3, reads SAVISQKPSRDICQRGTSLTIQCQVDSQVTMMFWYRQQPGQSLTLIATANQGSEATYESGFVIDKFPISRPNLTFSTLTVSNMSPEDSSIYLCSVVGQGYGNTIYFGEGSWLTVV.

The table lists this clone with many counts. Other nucleotide sequences from this sample produce the same CDR3. This chain uses TRBV10-2 with TRBJ2-3; D call uncertain. V was clipped by 6 bases and J by 5 bases, with 12 bases between them. The CDR3 is 13 residues long. Germline V lookup: CDR1 WSHSY, CDR2 SAAADI. DNA for the CDR3: TGCGCCAGCAGGGCCTTGGACGGAGATACGCAGTATTTT. Translation: CASRALDGDTQYF.

This clone was seen at least ten times. The chain carries TRBV6-1 and TRBJ2-3; 9 nucleotides agree with TRBD2. The germline V gene has CDR1 MNHNS and CDR2 SASEGT. CDR3 length: 20 amino acids. V shed 4 bases, J shed 0 bases, and the junction held 17 bases outside the gene matches. This CDR3 reads CASSARGGLAGSRSTDTQYF. CDR3 bases: TGTGCCAGCAGTGCTAGGGGGGGGCTAGCGGGGAGCAGGAGCACAGATACGCAGTATTTT.

V is TRBV3-1 and J is TRBJ1-4; D ambiguous. The CDR3 covers 16 residues. The V end lost 4 bases, the J end lost 4 bases, and 16 bases lay between the germline ends. CDR1 is LGHDT, CDR2 YNNKEL, per germline (reference sequence). CDR3 nucleotide sequence: TGTGCCAGCAGCCCCCGTACCGGGGAGGGTAATGAAAAACTGTTTTTT. Encoded protein: CASSPRTGEGNEKLFF.

This clone was detected many times. The junction does not match germline at one end; this may be a read error. The same CDR3 can be traced to other DNA sequences in this sample. The chain recombines TRBV11-1 with TRBJ2-5; D call uncertain. Germline V CDR1 and CDR2: SGHAT, FQDESV (reference sequence). This CDR3 has 15 amino acids. CDR3 in amino acids: CASSLELDLGETQYF. For the CDR3, the DNA is TGCGCCAGCAGCTTAGAGCTAGACCTGGGGGAGACCCAGTACTTC.

In this sample, this clone turned up many times. The chain combines TRBV3-1 with TRBJ2-7, with TRBD1 identical over 8 bases. V was clipped by 4 bases and J by 2 bases; unmatched bases: 7. The CDR3 runs 15 residues. Germline V lookup: CDR1 LGHDT, CDR2 YNNKEL (reference sequence). In DNA form, the CDR3 reads TGTGCCAGCAGCCCTGCCGGGACAGGACCCTACGAGCAGTACTTC. Its protein is CASSPAGTGPYEQYF.

This clone qualifies as medium-sized (0.01 to 0.1%). The rearrangement links TRBV20-1 to TRBJ2-7, with TRBD1 as a possible D gene (6 bases). CDR3 length: 13 amino acids. The V and J ends lost 0 bases and 3 bases respectively, with 9 bases between them. Germline V lookup: CDR1 DFQATT, CDR2 SNEGSKA (reference sequence). Here the CDR3 reads CSARDRQVYEQYF. CDR3 sequence (DNA): TGCAGTGCTAGAGACAGACAGGTCTACGAGCAGTACTTC.

Ten or more counts support this clone. The J gene is TRBJ2-2, the V gene TRBV20-1; D is perhaps TRBD2 (6 bases). CDR3 length: 13 amino acids. CDR1 and CDR2 (germline): DFQATT, SNEGSKA (reference sequence). V was trimmed by 3 bases and J by 4 bases, leaving 9 bases between them. The CDR3 DNA reads as TGCAGTGCTAGGGACTACCTCACCGGGGAGCTGTTTTTT. Translated: CSARDYLTGELFF.

This clone was counted many times. This chain links TRBV3-1 with TRBJ1-5; D gene ambiguous. This CDR3 region has 13 residues. V was pared by 0 bases and J by 6 bases, with 6 bases between. CDR1 and CDR2 (germline): LGHDT, YNNKEL (reference sequence). CDR3 residues: CASSQDIAQPQHF. CDR3 in DNA: TGTGCCAGCAGCCAAGATATAGCTCAGCCCCAGCATTTT.

V and J are TRBV11-3 and TRBJ2-7, with D maybe TRBD1 (5 bases). Trimming removed 4 bases from V and 2 bases from J, with 9 bases in between. This CDR3 region has 13 residues. Germline-derived CDR1 and CDR2 are SGHNT and YENEEA. As DNA, the CDR3 is TGTGCCAGCAGCTCTAGACAGACCTACGAGCAGTACTTC. Its translation is CASSSRQTYEQYF.